Sequencing of this TCR beta chain was carried out in a study of T cell repertoires in cytomegalovirus infection. In the study overall: Recently identified HLA-C-restricted CMV epitopes and well-studied HLA-B-restricted CMV epitopes were used by the study.

Study-wide results and caveats: In two of eight donors, the top clonotype was HLA-C-restricted CMV-specific.

TCRdb passed the reads through MiXCR, listing each CDR3 protein once. This table holds roughly 920,000 distinct CDR3 sequences, around 31% found once. Trimming shortened V by 3 bases and J by 0 bases, and 8 bases separated the two germline ends. The CDR3 loop spans 14 amino acids. Germline V gives CDR1 MNHEY, CDR2 SMNVEV (reference sequence). This clonotype has just a few counts. Its antigen is undetermined. This clonotype was sampled from a human donor in good health (CMV status not recorded). Some clones in this sample may be carry-over from other donors' samples. The starting material was cultured CD8+ T cells from PBMCs, obtained from culture after CMV antigen stimulation. V and J are TRBV27 and TRBJ1-1, with unresolved D. CDR3 nucleotides: TGTGCCAGCAGTTTCAATACACTGAACACTGAAGCTTTCTTT. Its protein product is CASSFNTLNTEAFF.